A single sample gave rise to the 10 T cell receptor beta chains below, sequenced in a study of response to subunit inactivated influenza vaccine (dated by TCRdb to 2016 to 2018). Libraries were prepared through RT-PCR. Sequencing took place on an Illumina HiSeq 2500. Through fastp at Q25 and MiXCR, TCRdb rebuilt clones from the public reads, retaining in-frame beta chains. One record per CDR3 amino acid sequence lists the most common genes and DNA. This sample gives approximately 310,000 distinct CDR3 sequences in total; just over 20% of them show up just once. 9.5% to 13% of the sample lies in the top ten. The sample here was PBMCs from blood, taken about 20 months after vaccination. These receptor sequences come from a man aged 50 to 69 who received an inactivated influenza vaccine. Donor details come from another sample of the same person, matched by shared clones.

The chain couples TRBV6-2 or TRBV6-3 to TRBJ1-5, with D maybe TRBD1 (6 bases). V dropped 2 bases and J dropped 2 bases, with 7 bases sitting between them. The CDR3 sequence is 14 residues long. Germline V gene lookup returns CDR1 MNHEY and CDR2 SVGEGT. The CDR3 protein is CASSYGGRNQPQHF. In DNA form, the CDR3 reads TGTGCCAGCAGTTACGGGGGGCGCAATCAGCCCCAGCATTTT.

A few counts support this clonotype. The chain recombines TRBV29-1 with TRBJ2-5; D is unclear. CDR1 is SQVTM, CDR2 ANQGSEA, per germline. The CDR3 has 14 amino acids. V was cut by 1 base and J by 1 base, with 10 bases left in between. Written as DNA, the CDR3 is TGCAGCGTTGAAGGGCACAGTCTCCAAGAGACCCAGTACTTC. Its translation is CSVEGHSLQETQYF. The full variable domain, in which reference TRBV29-1 and TRBJ2-5 provide the parts outside the CDR3, is SAVISQKPSRDICQRGTSLTIQCQVDSQVTMMFWYRQQPGQSLTLIATANQGSEATYESGFVIDKFPISRPNLTFSTLTVSNMSPEDSSIYLCSVEGHSLQETQYFGPGTRLLVL.

This clonotype was detected only a few times. The chain is built from TRBV20-1 and TRBJ1-5; D gene ambiguous. CDR3 length: 12 amino acids. The V gene lost 6 bases and the J gene lost 2 bases, with 8 bases spanning the gap. Germline V gene data show CDR1 as DFQATT and CDR2 as SNEGSKA (reference sequence). The CDR3 is CSAARGNQPQHF. DNA for the CDR3: TGCAGTGCAGCACGCGGCAATCAGCCCCAGCATTTT.

This clonotype was recorded a few times. The chain links TRBV5-1 to TRBJ1-2, with TRBD1 matching 7 bases. This CDR3 spans 15 amino acids. Trimming at V came to 3 bases and at J to 2 bases, leaving 7 bases not matched to a gene. CDR1 SGHRS and CDR2 YFSETQ come from the germline V gene. CDR3 sequence: CASSSTGTVNYGYTF. In DNA form, the CDR3 reads TGCGCCAGCAGCTCCACCGGGACAGTCAACTATGGCTACACCTTC.

This chain links TRBV4-1 with TRBJ2-1, with D perhaps being TRBD1 or TRBD2 (5 bases each). The CDR3 loop spans 15 amino acids. The V end lost 4 bases, the J end lost 0 bases, and 10 bases lay between the germline ends. Germline CDR1 and CDR2: MGHRA and YSYEKL. DNA of the CDR3: TGCGCCAGCAGCCCCGGGACGGACTCCTACAATGAGCAGTTCTTC. The encoded protein is CASSPGTDSYNEQFF.

This clonotype came up a few times. The V and J genes are TRBV29-1 and TRBJ2-2, with 9 bases fitting TRBD1. The CDR3 extends over 13 amino acids. The ends lost 7 bases at V and 4 bases at J; junction bases unmatched: 4. Germline values: CDR1 SQVTM, CDR2 ANQGSEA. The DNA for the CDR3 is TGCAGCGCGGGACAGGGCCTCACCGGGGAGCTGTTTTTT. Its protein product is CSAGQGLTGELFF.

This rearrangement joins TRBV19 to TRBJ2-3; 12 nucleotides match TRBD2. This CDR3 is built from 20 residues. Germline loops: CDR1 LNHDA, CDR2 SQIVND (reference sequence). V shed 5 bases and J 0 bases; nucleotides not matched to a gene: 15. The CDR3 spells CASSLRRTSGAPTSTDTQYF. The CDR3 DNA reads TGTGCCAGTAGTCTCCGGAGGACTAGCGGGGCACCCACTAGCACAGATACGCAGTATTTT.

The chain is built from TRBV28 and TRBJ2-3, with 11 bases lining up with TRBD2. The V segment lost 3 bases and the J segment 7 bases; nucleotides outside the gene matches: 3. From germline, CDR1 is MDHEN and CDR2 SYDVKM. CDR3 length equals 14 residues. The CDR3: CASSFGTSGNTQYF. In DNA, the CDR3 is TGTGCCAGCAGTTTTGGGACTAGCGGTAATACGCAGTATTTT.

Only a few counts were recorded for this clonotype. V usage is TRBV9 and J usage is TRBJ2-3; D perhaps matches TRBD2 (6 bases). The V gene's germline CDR1 is SGDLS and CDR2 YYNGEE. V was cut by 3 bases and J by 1 base, with 9 bases left in between. The CDR3 has 14 residues. The DNA of the CDR3 is TGTGCCAGCAGCGACATAGCGGGCACAGATACGCAGTATTTT. This translates into CASSDIAGTDTQYF.

The chain couples TRBV4-3 to TRBJ2-3; TRBD2 matches at 8 bases. The junction had 4 bases not matched to a gene; V was cut back by 2 bases and J by 3 bases. CDR3 size: 15 residues. Germline lookup yields CDR1 LGHNA and CDR2 YSLEER. CDR3 nucleotide sequence: TGCGCCAGCAGCCAAACTAGCGGCAAAACAGATACGCAGTATTTT. It encodes CASSQTSGKTDTQYF.